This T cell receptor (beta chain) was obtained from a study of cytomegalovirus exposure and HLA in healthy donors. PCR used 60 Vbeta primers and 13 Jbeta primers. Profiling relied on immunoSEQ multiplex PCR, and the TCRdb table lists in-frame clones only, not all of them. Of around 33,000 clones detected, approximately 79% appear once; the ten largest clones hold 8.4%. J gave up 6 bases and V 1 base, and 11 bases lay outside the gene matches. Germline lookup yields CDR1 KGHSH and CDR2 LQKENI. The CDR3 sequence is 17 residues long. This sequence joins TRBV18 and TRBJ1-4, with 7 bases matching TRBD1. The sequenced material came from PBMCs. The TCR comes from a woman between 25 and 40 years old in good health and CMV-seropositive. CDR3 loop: CASSPQRVKGADEKLFF. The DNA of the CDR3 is TGTGCCAGCTCACCACAAAGAGTCAAGGGGGCCGATGAAAAACTGTTTTTT.